This T cell receptor (beta chain) was captured by sequencing in a study of T cells in Graves' hyperthyroidism and ophthalmopathy. Across the whole study: Peripheral blood was acquired at first diagnosis, ahead of any therapy whatsoever.

The V gene lost 1 base and the J gene lost 2 bases, with 8 bases spanning the gap. This CDR3 comprises 14 residues. Amplification targeted TCR beta CDR3 regions from RNA transcripts. With the HTBI primer set, the TCR CDR3 went through a first round of RT-PCR. TCRdb analysed the multiplex PCR reads with MiXCR anew, one entry per CDR3 protein. Here the sample spans 280,000 or so distinct CDR3 sequences, about 25% being singletons. This clonotype has a handful of counts. The sequence came from a man in his forties or fifties with Graves' hyperthyroidism that later progressed to Graves' ophthalmopathy. The sequencing sample was made of blood. This chain uses TRBV12-3 or TRBV12-4 with TRBJ1-2; D ambiguous. This CDR3 reads CASSLVPGNYGYTF. In DNA, the CDR3 is TGTGCCAGCAGTTTAGTCCCCGGCAACTATGGCTACACCTTC.